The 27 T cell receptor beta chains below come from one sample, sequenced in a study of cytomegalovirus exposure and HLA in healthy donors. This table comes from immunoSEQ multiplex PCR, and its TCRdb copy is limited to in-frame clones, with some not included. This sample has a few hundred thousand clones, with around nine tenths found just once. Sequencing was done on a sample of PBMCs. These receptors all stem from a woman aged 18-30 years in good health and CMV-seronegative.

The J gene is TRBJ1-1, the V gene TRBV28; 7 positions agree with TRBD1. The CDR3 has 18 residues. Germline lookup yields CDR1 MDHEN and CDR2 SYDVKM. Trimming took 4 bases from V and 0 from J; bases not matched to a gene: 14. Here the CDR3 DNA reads TGTGCCAGCAGTTCCACGAAAATAGGGGGCTCCATGAACACTGAAGCTTTCTTT. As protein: CASSSTKIGGSMNTEAFF.

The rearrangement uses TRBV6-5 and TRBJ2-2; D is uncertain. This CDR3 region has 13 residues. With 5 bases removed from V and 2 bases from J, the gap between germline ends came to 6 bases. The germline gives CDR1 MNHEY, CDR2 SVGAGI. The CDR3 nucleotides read TGTGCCAGCAGTAGCTCAAACACCGGGGAGCTGTTTTTT. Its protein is CASSSSNTGELFF.

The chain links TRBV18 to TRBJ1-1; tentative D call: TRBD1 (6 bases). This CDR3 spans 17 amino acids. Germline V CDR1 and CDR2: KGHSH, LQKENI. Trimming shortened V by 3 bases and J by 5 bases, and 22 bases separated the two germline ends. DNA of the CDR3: TGTGCCAGCTCACCGGGTCCAGGGACATCGAGTAAGACTGAAGCTTTCTTT. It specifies CASSPGPGTSSKTEAFF.

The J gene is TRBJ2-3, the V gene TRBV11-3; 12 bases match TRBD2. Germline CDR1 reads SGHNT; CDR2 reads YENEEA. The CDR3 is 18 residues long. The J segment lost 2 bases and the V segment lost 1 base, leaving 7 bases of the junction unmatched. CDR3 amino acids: CASSLGALAGGTTDTQYF. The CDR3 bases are TGTGCCAGCAGCTTAGGAGCTCTAGCGGGAGGGACCACAGATACGCAGTATTTT.

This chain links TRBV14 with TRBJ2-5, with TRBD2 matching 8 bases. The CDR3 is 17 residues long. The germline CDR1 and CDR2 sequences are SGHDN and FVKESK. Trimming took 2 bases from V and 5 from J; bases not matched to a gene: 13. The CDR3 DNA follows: TGTGCCAGCAGCCAAAAGCCAGCGGGAGCGGGGAGGGAGACCCAGTACTTC. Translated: CASSQKPAGAGRETQYF. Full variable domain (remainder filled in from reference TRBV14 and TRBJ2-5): EAGVTQFPSHSVIEKGQTVTLRCDPISGHDNLYWYRRVMGKEIKFLLHFVKESKQDESGMPNNRFLAERTGGTYSTLKVQPAELEDSGVYFCASSQKPAGAGRETQYFGPGTRLLVL.

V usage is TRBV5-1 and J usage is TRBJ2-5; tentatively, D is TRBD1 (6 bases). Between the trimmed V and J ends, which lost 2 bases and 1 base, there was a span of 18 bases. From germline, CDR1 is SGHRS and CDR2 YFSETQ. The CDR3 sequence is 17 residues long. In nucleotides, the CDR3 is TGCGCCAGCAGCTTATATCCGACAGGCGATACCCAAGAGACCCAGTACTTC. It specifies CASSLYPTGDTQETQYF.

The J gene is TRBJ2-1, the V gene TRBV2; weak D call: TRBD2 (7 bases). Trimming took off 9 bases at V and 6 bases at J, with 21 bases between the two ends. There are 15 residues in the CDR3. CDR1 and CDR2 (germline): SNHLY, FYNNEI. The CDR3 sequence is CASSRGAGAPNEQFF. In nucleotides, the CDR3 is TGTGCCAGTTCTAGGGGGGCGGGGGCCCCCAATGAGCAGTTCTTC. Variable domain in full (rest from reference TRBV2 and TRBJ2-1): EPEVTQTPSHQVTQMGQEVILRCVPISNHLYFYWYRQILGQKVEFLVSFYNNEISEKSEIFDDQFSVERPDGSNFTLKIRSTKLEDSAMYFCASSRGAGAPNEQFFGPGTRLTVL.

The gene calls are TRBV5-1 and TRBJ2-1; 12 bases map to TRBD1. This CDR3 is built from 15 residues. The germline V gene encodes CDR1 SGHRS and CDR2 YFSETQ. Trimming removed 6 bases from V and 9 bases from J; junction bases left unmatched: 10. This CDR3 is CASTDRDRGLVEQFF. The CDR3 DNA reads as TGCGCCAGCACCGACCGGGACAGGGGGCTTGTTGAGCAGTTCTTC. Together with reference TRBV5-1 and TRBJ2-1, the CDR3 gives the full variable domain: KAGVTQTPRYLIKTRGQQVTLSCSPISGHRSVSWYQQTPGQGLQFLFEYFSETQRNKGNFPGRFSGRQFSNSRSEMNVSTLELGDSALYLCASTDRDRGLVEQFFGPGTRLTVL.

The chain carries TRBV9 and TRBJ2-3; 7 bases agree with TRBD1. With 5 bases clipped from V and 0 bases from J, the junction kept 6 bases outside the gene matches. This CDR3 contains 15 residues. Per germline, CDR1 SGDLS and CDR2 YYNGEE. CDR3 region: CASRSGTASTDTQYF. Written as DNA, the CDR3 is TGTGCCAGCAGGTCTGGGACAGCTAGCACAGATACGCAGTATTTT. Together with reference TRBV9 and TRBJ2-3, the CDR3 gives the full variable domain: DSGVTQTPKHLITATGQRVTLRCSPRSGDLSVYWYQQSLDQGLQFLIQYYNGEERAKGNILERFSAQQFPDLHSELNLSSLELGDSALYFCASRSGTASTDTQYFGPGTRLTVL.

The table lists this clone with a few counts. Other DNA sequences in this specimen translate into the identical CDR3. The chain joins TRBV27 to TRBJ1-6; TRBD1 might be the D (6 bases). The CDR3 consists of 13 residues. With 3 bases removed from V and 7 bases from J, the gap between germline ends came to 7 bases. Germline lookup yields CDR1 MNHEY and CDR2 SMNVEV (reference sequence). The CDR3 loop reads CASSLQGNSPLHF. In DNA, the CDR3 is TGTGCCAGCAGTTTGCAGGGGAATTCACCCCTCCACTTT.

The CDR3 bases are TGTGCCAGCTCACCACCGAGGAGGGTCGGCGAGCAGTACTTC. This sequence encodes CASSPPRRVGEQYF. The chain recombines TRBV18 with TRBJ2-7; weak D call: TRBD2 (6 bases). Germline V CDR1 and CDR2: KGHSH, LQKENI. Between the trimmed V and J ends, which lost 0 bases and 6 bases, there was a span of 12 bases. The length of the CDR3 is 14 residues.

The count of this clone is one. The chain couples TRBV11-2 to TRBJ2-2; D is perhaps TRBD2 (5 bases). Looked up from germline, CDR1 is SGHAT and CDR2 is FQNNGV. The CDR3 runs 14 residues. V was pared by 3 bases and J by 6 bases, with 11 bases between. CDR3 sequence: CASSFAVASGELFF. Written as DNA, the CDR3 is TGTGCCAGCAGCTTCGCAGTAGCGTCCGGGGAGCTGTTTTTT.

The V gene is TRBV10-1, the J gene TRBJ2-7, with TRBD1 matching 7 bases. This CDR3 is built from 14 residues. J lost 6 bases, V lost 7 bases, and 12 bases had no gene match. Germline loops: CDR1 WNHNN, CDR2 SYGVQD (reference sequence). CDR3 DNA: TGCGCCAGCATGGTGAGGTCAGGGGGACGCGAGCAGTACTTC. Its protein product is CASMVRSGGREQYF.

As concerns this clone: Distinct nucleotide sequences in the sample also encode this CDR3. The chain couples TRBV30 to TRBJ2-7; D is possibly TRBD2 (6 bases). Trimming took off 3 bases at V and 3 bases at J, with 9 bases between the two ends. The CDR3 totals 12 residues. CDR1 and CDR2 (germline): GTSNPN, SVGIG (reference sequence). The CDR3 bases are TGTGCCTGGAGACGGGGGAGCTACGAGCAGTACTTC. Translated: CAWRRGSYEQYF.

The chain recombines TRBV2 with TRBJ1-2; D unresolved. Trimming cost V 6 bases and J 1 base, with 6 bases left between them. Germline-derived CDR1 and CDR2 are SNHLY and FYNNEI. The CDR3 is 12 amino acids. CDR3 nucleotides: TGTGCCAGCAGGGGCGTTAACTATGGCTACACCTTC. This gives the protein CASRGVNYGYTF. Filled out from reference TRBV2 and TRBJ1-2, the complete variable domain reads EPEVTQTPSHQVTQMGQEVILRCVPISNHLYFYWYRQILGQKVEFLVSFYNNEISEKSEIFDDQFSVERPDGSNFTLKIRSTKLEDSAMYFCASRGVNYGYTFGSGTRLTVV.

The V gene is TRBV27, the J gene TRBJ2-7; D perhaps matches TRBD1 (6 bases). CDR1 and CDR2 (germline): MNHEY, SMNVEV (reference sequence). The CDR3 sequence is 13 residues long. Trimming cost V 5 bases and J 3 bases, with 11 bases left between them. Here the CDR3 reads CASSTQGYYEQYF. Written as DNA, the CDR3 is TGTGCCAGCAGTACCCAGGGGTACTACGAGCAGTACTTC.

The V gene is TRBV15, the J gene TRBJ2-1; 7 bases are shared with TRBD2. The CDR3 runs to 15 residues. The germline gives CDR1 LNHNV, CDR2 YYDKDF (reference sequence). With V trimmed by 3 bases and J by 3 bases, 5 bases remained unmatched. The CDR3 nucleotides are TGTGCCACCAGCAGGGCTTCGGGGGGCTACAATGAGCAGTTCTTC. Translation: CATSRASGGYNEQFF.

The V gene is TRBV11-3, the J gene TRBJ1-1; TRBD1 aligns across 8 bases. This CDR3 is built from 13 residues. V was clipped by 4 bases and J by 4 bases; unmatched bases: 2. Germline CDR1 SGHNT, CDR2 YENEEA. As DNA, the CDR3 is TGTGCCAGCAGCTCGACAGGGGTCACTGAAGCTTTCTTT. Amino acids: CASSSTGVTEAFF.

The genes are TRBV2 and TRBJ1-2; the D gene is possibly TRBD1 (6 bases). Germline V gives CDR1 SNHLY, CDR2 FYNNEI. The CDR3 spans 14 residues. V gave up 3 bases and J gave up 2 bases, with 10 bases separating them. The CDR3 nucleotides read TGTGCCAGCAGTGAGAGGGGGGGGAACTATGGCTACACCTTC. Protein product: CASSERGGNYGYTF.

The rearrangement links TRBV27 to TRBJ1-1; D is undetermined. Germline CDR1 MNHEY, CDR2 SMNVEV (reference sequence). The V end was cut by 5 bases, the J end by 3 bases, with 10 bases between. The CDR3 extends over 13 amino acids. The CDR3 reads CASSGTGDTEAFF. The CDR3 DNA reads TGTGCCAGCAGTGGAACCGGGGACACTGAAGCTTTCTTT.

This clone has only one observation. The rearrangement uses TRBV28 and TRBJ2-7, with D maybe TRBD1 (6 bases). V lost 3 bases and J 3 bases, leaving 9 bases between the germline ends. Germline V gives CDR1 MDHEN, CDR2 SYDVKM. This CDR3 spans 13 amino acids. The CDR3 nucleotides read TGTGCCAGCAGTTTCCGCAGGGGCTACGAGCAGTACTTC. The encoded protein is CASSFRRGYEQYF.

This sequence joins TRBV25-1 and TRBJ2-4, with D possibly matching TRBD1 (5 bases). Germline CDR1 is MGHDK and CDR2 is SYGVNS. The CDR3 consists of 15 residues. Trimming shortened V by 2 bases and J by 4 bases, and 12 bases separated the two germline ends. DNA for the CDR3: TGTGCCAGCAGTGAACAACAGGTCGGAAAAAACATTCAGTACTTC. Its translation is CASSEQQVGKNIQYF. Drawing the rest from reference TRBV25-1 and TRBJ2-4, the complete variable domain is EADIYQTPRYLVIGTGKKITLECSQTMGHDKMYWYQQDPGMELHLIHYSYGVNSTEKGDLSSESTVSRIRTEHFPLTLESARPSHTSQYLCASSEQQVGKNIQYFGAGTRLSVL.

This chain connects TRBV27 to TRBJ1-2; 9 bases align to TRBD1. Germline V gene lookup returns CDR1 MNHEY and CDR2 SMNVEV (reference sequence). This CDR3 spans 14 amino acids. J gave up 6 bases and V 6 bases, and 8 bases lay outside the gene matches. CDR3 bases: TGTGCCAGCAGGAATACAGGGGGCGTAAATGGCTACACCTTC. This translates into CASRNTGGVNGYTF.

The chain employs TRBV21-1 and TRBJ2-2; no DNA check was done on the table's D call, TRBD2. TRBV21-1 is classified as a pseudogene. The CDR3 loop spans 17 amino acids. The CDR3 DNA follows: TGTGCCAGCAGCAAAGCGCTTTGGGGGGTGAACACCGGGGAGCTGTTTTTT. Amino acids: CASSKALWGVNTGELFF.

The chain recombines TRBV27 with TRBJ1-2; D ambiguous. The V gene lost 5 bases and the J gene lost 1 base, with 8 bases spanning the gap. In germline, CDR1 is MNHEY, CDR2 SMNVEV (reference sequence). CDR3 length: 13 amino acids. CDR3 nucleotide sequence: TGTGCCAGCAGTCCCAGAAATAACTATGGCTACACCTTC. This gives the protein CASSPRNNYGYTF.

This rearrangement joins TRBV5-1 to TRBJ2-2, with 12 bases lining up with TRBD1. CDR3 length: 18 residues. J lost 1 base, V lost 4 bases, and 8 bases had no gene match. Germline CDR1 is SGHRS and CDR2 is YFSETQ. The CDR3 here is CASSRLGTGGLNTGELFF. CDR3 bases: TGCGCCAGCAGCAGACTTGGGACAGGGGGCCTGAACACCGGGGAGCTGTTTTTT.

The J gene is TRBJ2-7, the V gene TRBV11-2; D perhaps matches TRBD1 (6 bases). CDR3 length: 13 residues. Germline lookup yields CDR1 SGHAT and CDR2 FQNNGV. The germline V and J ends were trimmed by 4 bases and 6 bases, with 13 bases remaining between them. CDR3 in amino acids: CASSSGQYLEQYF. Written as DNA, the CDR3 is TGTGCCAGCAGCTCTGGACAGTACCTCGAGCAGTACTTC.